This T cell receptor (beta chain) was recorded in a study of human T cells and chemical hapten exposure. Across the study: Patients received weekly diphenylcyclopropenone doses to the scalp throughout the approximately 25-week study.

TCRdb re-called the RACE reads through MiXCR, storing one row per CDR3 protein. The sample lists tens of thousands of distinct CDR3 sequences, over 9.5% occurring once. At least ten counts were recorded for this clonotype. Regarding time point: patch test 1, 2 weeks after DPC sensitization. Treatment specified: therapeutic diphenylcyclopropenone sensitization with weekly scalp DPC. Every patch test was put on after a blood sample was taken. Sample donors consisted of patients with alopecia, aged 18 to 70 years, who were suitable for DPC. The V gene lost 0 bases and the J gene lost 4 bases, with 11 bases spanning the gap. The CDR3 runs to 15 residues. Germline values: CDR1 SGHRS, CDR2 YFSETQ.

The chain joins TRBV5-1 to TRBJ1-5, with TRBD1 as a possible D gene (5 bases). This sequence originates from a man in his forties with alopecia areata. Some clones in this sample may be carry-over from other donors' samples. Specimen: whole blood, collected in connection with sensitization to the hapten diphenylcyclopropenone (DPC). Written as DNA, the CDR3 is TGCGCCAGCAGCTTGGAGGCAGGGAATAATCAGCCCCAGCATTTT. This sequence encodes CASSLEAGNNQPQHF.